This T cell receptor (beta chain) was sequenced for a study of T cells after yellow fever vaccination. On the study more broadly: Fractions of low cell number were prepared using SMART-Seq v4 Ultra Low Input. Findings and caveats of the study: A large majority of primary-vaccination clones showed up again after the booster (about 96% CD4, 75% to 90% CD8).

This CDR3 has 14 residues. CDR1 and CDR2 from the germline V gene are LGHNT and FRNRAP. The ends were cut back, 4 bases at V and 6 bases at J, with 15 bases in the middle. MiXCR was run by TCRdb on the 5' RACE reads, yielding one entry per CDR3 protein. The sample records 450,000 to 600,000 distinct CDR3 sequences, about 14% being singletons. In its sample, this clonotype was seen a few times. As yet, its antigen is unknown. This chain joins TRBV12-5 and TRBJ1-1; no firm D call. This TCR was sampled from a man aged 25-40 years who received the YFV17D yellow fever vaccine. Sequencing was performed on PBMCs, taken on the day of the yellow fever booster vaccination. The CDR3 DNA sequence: TGTGCTAGTGGTTGGGGTACCGAGAAGGCTGAAGCTTTCTTT. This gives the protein CASGWGTEKAEAFF.